This T cell receptor (beta chain) was sequenced in a study of blood T cell repertoires in COVID-19. Clones were sequenced by immunoSEQ multiplex PCR, and TCRdb holds only the in-frame ones, with some missing. The sample consists of about 160,000 clones, approximately 81% of them appearing once. The germline V and J ends were trimmed by 0 bases and 0 bases, with 12 bases remaining between them. Per germline, CDR1 SGHDT and CDR2 YYEEEE. This CDR3 spans 16 amino acids. This sequence was found in a man aged 35 to 55 with acute or convalescent COVID-19. Sequencing input: peripheral blood. The V and J genes are TRBV5-6 and TRBJ1-1, with unresolved D. The CDR3 nucleotides are TGTGCCAGCAGCTTGGAAACAGTAAGTTTGAACACTGAAGCTTTCTTT. Its translation is CASSLETVSLNTEAFF.